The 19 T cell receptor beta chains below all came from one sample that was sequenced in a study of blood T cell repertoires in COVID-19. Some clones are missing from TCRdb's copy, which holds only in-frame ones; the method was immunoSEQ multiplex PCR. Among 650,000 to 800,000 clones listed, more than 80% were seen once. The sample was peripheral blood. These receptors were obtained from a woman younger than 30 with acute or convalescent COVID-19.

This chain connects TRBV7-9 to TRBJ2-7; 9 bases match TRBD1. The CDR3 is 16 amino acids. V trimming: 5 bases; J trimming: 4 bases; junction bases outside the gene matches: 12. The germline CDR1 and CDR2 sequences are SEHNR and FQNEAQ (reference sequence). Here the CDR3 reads CASSPRLGQGGYEQYF. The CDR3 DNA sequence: TGTGCCAGCAGCCCAAGATTGGGACAGGGAGGATACGAGCAGTACTTC. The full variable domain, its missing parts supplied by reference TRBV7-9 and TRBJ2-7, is DTGVSQNPRHKITKRGQNVTFRCDPISEHNRLYWYRQTLGQGPEFLTYFQNEAQLEKSRLLSDRFSAERPKGSFSTLEIQRTEQGDSAMYLCASSPRLGQGGYEQYFGPGTRLTVT.

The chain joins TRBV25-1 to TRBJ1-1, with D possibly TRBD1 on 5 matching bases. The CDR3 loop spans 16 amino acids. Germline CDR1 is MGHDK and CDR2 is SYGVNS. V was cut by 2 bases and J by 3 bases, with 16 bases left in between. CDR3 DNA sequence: TGTGCCAGCAGTGAACAAGGGCAGGTCAGGGACACTGAAGCTTTCTTT. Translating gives CASSEQGQVRDTEAFF.

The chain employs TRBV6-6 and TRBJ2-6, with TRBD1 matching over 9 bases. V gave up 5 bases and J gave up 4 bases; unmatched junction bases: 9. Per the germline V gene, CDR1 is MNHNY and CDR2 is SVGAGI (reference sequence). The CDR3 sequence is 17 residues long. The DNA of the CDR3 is TGTGCCAGCAGTCCGACCGGGACAGGGCAAGGGGCCAACGTCCTGACTTTC. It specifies CASSPTGTGQGANVLTF.

The CDR3 region has the DNA TGTGCCTGGAGCCCCGGGACAGGCCGGTCACCCCTCCACTTT. This encodes CAWSPGTGRSPLHF. V usage is TRBV30 and J usage is TRBJ1-6; 8 bases align to TRBD1. V was clipped by 3 bases and J by 10 bases; unmatched bases: 8. The CDR3 covers 14 residues. In germline, CDR1 is GTSNPN, CDR2 SVGIG (reference sequence).

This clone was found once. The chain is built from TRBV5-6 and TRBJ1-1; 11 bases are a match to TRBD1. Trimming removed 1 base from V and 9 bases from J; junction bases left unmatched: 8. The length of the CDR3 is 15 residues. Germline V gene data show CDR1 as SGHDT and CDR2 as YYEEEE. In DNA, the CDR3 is TGTGCCAGCAGCTTGACCCGGACAGGGGGCAGGAAAGCTTTCTTT. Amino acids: CASSLTRTGGRKAFF.

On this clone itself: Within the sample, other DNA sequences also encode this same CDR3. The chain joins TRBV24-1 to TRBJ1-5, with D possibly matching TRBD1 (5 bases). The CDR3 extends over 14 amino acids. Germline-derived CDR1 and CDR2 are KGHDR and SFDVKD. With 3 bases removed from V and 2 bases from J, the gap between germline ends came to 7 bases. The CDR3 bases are TGTGCCACCAGTGATCTGACAGGCAATCAGCCCCAGCATTTT. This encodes CATSDLTGNQPQHF.

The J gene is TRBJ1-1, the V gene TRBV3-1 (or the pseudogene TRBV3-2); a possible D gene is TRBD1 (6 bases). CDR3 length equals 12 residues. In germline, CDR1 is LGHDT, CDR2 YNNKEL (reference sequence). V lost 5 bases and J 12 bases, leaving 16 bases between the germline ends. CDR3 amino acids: CASSYGGPGTFF. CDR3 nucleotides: TGTGCCAGCAGCTACGGGGGGCCGGGGACTTTCTTT.

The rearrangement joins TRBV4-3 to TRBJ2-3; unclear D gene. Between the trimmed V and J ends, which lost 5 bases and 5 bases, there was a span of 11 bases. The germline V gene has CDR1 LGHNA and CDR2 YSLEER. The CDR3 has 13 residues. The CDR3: CASSSSIGDTQYF. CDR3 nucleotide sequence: TGCGCCAGCAGCTCATCTATTGGAGATACGCAGTATTTT.

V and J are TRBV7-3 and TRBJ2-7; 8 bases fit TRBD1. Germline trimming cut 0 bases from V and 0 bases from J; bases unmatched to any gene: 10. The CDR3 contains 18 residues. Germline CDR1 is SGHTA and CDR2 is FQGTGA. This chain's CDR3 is CASSLTPTTGTGSYEQYF. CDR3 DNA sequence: TGTGCCAGCAGCTTAACCCCGACTACCGGGACAGGCTCCTACGAGCAGTACTTC.

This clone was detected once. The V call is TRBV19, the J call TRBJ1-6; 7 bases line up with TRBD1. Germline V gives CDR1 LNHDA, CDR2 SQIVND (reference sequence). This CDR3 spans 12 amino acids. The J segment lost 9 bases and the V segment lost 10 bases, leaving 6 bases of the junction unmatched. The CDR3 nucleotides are TGTGCCACCCGGGACAGCCTTTCACCCCTCCACTTT. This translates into CATRDSLSPLHF. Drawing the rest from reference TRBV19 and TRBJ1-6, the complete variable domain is DGGITQSPKYLFRKEGQNVTLSCEQNLNHDAMYWYRQDPGQGLRLIYYSQIVNDFQKGDIAEGYSVSREKKESFPLTVTSAQKNPTAFYLCATRDSLSPLHFGNGTRLTVT.

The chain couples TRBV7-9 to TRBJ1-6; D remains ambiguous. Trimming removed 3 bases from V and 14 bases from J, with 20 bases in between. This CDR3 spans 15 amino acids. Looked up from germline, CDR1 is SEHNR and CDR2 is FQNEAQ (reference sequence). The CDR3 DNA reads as TGTGCCAGCAGCTTCGAGGAGCGAGGGCTCAAATCCCTCCACTTT. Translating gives CASSFEERGLKSLHF.

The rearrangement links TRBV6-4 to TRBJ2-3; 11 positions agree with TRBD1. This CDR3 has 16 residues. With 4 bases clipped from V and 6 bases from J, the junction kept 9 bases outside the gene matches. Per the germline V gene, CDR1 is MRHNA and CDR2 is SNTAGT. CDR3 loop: CASSAGTGGATDTQYF. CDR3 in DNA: TGTGCCAGCAGTGCCGGGACAGGGGGGGCAACCGATACGCAGTATTTT.

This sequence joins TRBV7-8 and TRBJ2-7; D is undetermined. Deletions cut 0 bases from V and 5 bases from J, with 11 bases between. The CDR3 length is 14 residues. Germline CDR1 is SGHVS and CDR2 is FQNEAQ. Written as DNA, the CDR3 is TGTGCCAGCAGCTTAGCTAGCTATCGGAACGAGCAGTACTTC. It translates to CASSLASYRNEQYF.

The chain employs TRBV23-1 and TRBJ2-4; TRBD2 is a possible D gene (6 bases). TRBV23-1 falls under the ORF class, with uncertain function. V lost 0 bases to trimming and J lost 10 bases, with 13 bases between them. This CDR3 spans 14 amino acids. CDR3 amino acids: CASSQSIAEGIQYF. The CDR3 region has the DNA TGCGCCAGCAGTCAATCGATAGCGGAGGGGATTCAGTACTTC.

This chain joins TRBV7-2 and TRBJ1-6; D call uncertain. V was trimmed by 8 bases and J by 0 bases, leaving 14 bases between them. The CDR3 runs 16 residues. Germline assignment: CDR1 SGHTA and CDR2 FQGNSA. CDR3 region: CASLSPESSYNSPLHF. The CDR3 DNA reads TGTGCCAGCCTTTCCCCAGAAAGCTCCTATAATTCACCCCTCCACTTT.

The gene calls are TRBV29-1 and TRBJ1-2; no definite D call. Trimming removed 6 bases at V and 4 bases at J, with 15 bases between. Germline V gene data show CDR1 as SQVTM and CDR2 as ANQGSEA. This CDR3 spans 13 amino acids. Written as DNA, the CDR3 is TGCAGCGTCGCAGTGACACCCCTCTATGGCTACACCTTC. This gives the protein CSVAVTPLYGYTF.

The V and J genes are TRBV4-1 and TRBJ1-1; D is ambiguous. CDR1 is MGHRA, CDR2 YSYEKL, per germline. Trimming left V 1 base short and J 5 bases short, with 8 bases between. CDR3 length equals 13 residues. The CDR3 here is CASSQVRRTEAFF. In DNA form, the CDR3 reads TGCGCCAGCAGCCAAGTCCGGAGGACTGAAGCTTTCTTT.

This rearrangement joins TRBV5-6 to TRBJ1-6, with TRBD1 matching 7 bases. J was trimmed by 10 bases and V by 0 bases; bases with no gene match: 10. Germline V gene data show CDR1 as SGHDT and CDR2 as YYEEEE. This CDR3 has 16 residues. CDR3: CASSLAEWDSWSPLHF. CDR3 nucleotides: TGTGCCAGCAGCTTGGCCGAATGGGACAGTTGGTCACCCCTCCACTTT.

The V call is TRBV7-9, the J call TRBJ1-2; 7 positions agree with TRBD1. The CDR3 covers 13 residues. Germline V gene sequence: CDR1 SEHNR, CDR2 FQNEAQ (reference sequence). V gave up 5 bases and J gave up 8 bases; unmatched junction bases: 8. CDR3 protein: CASSRDREEGYTF. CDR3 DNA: TGTGCCAGCAGCCGAGACAGGGAGGAAGGCTACACCTTC.